Following are 12 T cell receptor beta chains from one sample sequenced in a study of control samples from healthy donors and cancer patients. Profiled with immunoSEQ multiplex PCR; TCRdb holds only in-frame clones, not every one. This repertoire shows around 130,000 clones, roughly 89% found once; its top ten account for about an eighth. Sequenced material: blood. These TCRs come from a man younger than 40 in good health.

In DNA, the CDR3 is TGTGCCACCAGTGTGGAGGGGACCGGGGAGCTGTTTTTT. Translated: CATSVEGTGELFF. The rearrangement uses TRBV24-1 and TRBJ2-2; tentative D call: TRBD2 (6 bases). The germline gives CDR1 KGHDR, CDR2 SFDVKD. The germline V and J ends were trimmed by 5 bases and 5 bases, with 8 bases remaining between them. This CDR3 comprises 13 residues.

The genes are TRBV10-3 and TRBJ2-7, with 8 bases identical to TRBD2. This CDR3 spans 14 amino acids. The germline gives CDR1 ENHRY, CDR2 SYGVKD. With V trimmed by 6 bases and J by 4 bases, 8 bases remained unmatched. The CDR3 bases are TGTGCCATCAGCGGGACTAGGCTGGCGTACGAGCAGTACTTC. This translates into CAISGTRLAYEQYF.

This rearrangement joins TRBV5-4 to TRBJ1-3; 7 bases are a match to TRBD1. This CDR3 has 16 amino acids. Germline CDR1 and CDR2: SGHNT and YYREEE (reference sequence). Germline trimming cut 1 base from V and 2 bases from J; bases unmatched to any gene: 6. CDR3 bases: TGTGCCAGCAGCTTGAAAGGGGGCGCGGCTGGAAACACCATATATTTT. This encodes CASSLKGGAAGNTIYF. Based on the CDR3 plus reference TRBV5-4 and TRBJ1-3, the full variable domain is ETGVTQSPTHLIKTRGQQVTLRCSSQSGHNTVSWYQQALGQGPQFIFQYYREEENGRGNFPPRFSGLQFPNYSSELNVNALELDDSALYLCASSLKGGAAGNTIYFGEGSWLTVV.

V gene TRBV27 combines with J gene TRBJ1-2, with 8 positions matching TRBD1. The trim removed 0 bases at V and 1 base at J, leaving 4 bases unmatched. Germline V CDR1 and CDR2: MNHEY, SMNVEV (reference sequence). The CDR3 runs 16 residues. The CDR3 loop is CASSLSGDRFNYGYTF. The CDR3 bases are TGTGCCAGCAGTTTATCAGGGGACAGGTTTAACTATGGCTACACCTTC.

As for this clone: Germline is not matched at one junction end, which may reflect a read error. The V gene is TRBV15, the J gene TRBJ1-1; the D gene is possibly TRBD1 (5 bases). The V gene's germline CDR1 is LNHNV and CDR2 YYDKDF (reference sequence). The CDR3 contains 14 residues. CDR3 DNA: TGTGCCACCAGCAGAGATCGAGGGACGGAAAGCTTTTGGTTT. Its translation is CATSRDRGTESFWF. The variable domain in full, with the rest retrieved from reference TRBV15 and TRBJ1-1, is DAMVIQNPRYQVTQFGKPVTLSCSQTLNHNVMYWYQQKSSQAPKLLFHYYDKDFNNEADTPDNFQSRRPNTSFCFLDIRSPGLGDTAMYLCATSRDRGTESFWFGQGTRLTVV.

This clone was counted a single time. V usage is TRBV18 and J usage is TRBJ1-5; 9 positions agree with TRBD1. The CDR3 is made up of 15 amino acids. Germline-derived CDR1 and CDR2 are KGHSH and LQKENI. Trimming cost V 4 bases and J 3 bases; bases outside gene matches: 4. CDR3 in amino acids: CASSQQGALNQPQHF. For the CDR3, the DNA is TGTGCCAGCTCACAACAGGGGGCCCTCAATCAGCCCCAGCATTTT.

On this clone itself: Other DNA sequences of this sample code for an identical CDR3. V is TRBV3-1 (or the pseudogene TRBV3-2) and J is TRBJ1-2; no firm D call. V shed 0 bases and J shed 7 bases, with 9 bases lying between them. CDR1 is LGHDT and CDR2 is YNNKEL in the germline V gene (reference sequence). The CDR3 loop spans 13 amino acids. CDR3 sequence (DNA): TGTGCCAGCAGCCAAGAAGGCCGAGCTGGCTACACCTTC. Translation: CASSQEGRAGYTF.

This rearrangement joins TRBV7-9 to TRBJ1-6; D is perhaps TRBD1 (6 bases). Trimming took 5 bases from V and 7 from J, leaving 15 bases between them. Germline V gives CDR1 SEHNR, CDR2 FQNEAQ (reference sequence). This CDR3 comprises 15 residues. The CDR3 here is CASSPEGGWNSPLHF. CDR3 DNA sequence: TGTGCCAGCAGCCCAGAAGGGGGGTGGAATTCACCCCTCCACTTT.

V usage is TRBV3-1 (or the pseudogene TRBV3-2) and J usage is TRBJ2-3, with D tentatively TRBD2 (6 bases). Trimming cost V 2 bases and J 1 base, with 16 bases left between them. In germline, CDR1 is LGHDT, CDR2 YNNKEL (reference sequence). The CDR3 length is 17 residues. The CDR3 spells CASSQSPTPSGTDTQYF. DNA for the CDR3: TGTGCCAGCAGCCAAAGTCCGACCCCTAGCGGCACAGATACGCAGTATTTT.

The chain recombines TRBV18 with TRBJ2-6; D is undetermined. This CDR3 spans 17 amino acids. The V gene's germline CDR1 is KGHSH and CDR2 LQKENI. Trimming shortened V by 6 bases and J by 2 bases, and 17 bases separated the two germline ends. CDR3: CASSPNDPRTGANVLTF. Here the CDR3 DNA reads TGTGCCAGCTCGCCAAACGATCCAAGGACTGGGGCCAACGTCCTGACTTTC. Full variable domain (rest looked up from reference TRBV18 and TRBJ2-6): NAGVMQNPRHLVRRRGQEARLRCSPMKGHSHVYWYRQLPEEGLKFMVYLQKENIIDESGMPKERFSAEFPKEGPSILRIQQVVRGDSAAYFCASSPNDPRTGANVLTFGAGSRLTVL.

The chain combines TRBV2 with TRBJ1-6; weak D call: TRBD1 (5 bases). Germline lookup yields CDR1 SNHLY and CDR2 FYNNEI. The CDR3 extends over 13 amino acids. V lost 10 bases to trimming and J lost 7 bases, with 14 bases between them. CDR3 protein: CATDRQRNSPLHF. The CDR3 nucleotides read TGTGCCACCGATCGACAGAGGAATTCACCCCTCCACTTT.

The chain is built from TRBV5-1 and TRBJ2-1; no clear D. Trimming took off 4 bases at V and 4 bases at J, with 18 bases between the two ends. CDR1 SGHRS and CDR2 YFSETQ come from the germline V gene. The CDR3 totals 16 residues. The CDR3: CASSPAAYRSYNEQFF. The CDR3 DNA sequence: TGCGCCAGCAGCCCGGCCGCCTATAGATCGTACAATGAGCAGTTCTTC.